The sequence of this T cell receptor (beta chain) was determined in a study of molecular identifiers for immune sequencing clone quantification. This clonotype has just a few counts. The CDR3 totals 14 residues. J gave up 6 bases and V 5 bases, and 8 bases lay outside the gene matches. CDR1 is MNHEY and CDR2 is SVGAGI in the germline V gene. Preparation methods for the bulk TCR libraries were those previously described, with listed TCR primers. TCRdb re-called the PCR reads through MiXCR, storing one row per CDR3 protein. The sample carries approximately 590,000 distinct CDR3 sequences, 25% recorded once.

The chain has TRBV6-5 and TRBJ2-3; 7 nucleotides agree with TRBD2. Sequences were obtained from naive CD8+ T cells from blood, with Jurkat cell RNA spiked in. Indicated subset: FACS-sorted CD8+CD4-CCR7+CD45RA+ naive T cells. The receptor's source is a human donor in good health. Some libraries in this study had Jurkat cell RNA spiked in. The CDR3 is CASSPGLVFDTQYF. CDR3 nucleotide sequence: TGTGCCAGCAGTCCTGGACTAGTCTTTGATACGCAGTATTTT.